These 8 T cell receptor beta chains share one sample of origin, sequenced in a study of control samples from healthy donors and cancer patients. Profiling relied on immunoSEQ multiplex PCR, and the TCRdb table lists in-frame clones only, not all of them. The sample records approximately 150,000 clones, 88% being singletons. Sequenced material: blood. All receptors come from a man aged 18-30 years in good health.

The chain is built from TRBV5-1 and TRBJ1-1; no definite D call. V shed 2 bases and J shed 4 bases, with 9 bases lying between them. The CDR3 has 13 residues. Germline assignment: CDR1 SGHRS and CDR2 YFSETQ. The CDR3 bases are TGCGCCAGCAGCTTTTGGTCGGGCACTGAAGCTTTCTTT. Amino acids: CASSFWSGTEAFF.

This chain connects TRBV27 to TRBJ2-1, with 9 positions matching TRBD1. From germline, CDR1 is MNHEY and CDR2 SMNVEV (reference sequence). V was clipped by 5 bases and J by 4 bases; unmatched bases: 9. The CDR3 extends over 16 amino acids. The CDR3 region is CASSLRDRGGYNEQFF. The DNA of the CDR3 is TGTGCCAGCAGTCTACGAGACAGGGGGGGTTACAATGAGCAGTTCTTC.

In DNA, the CDR3 is TGCGCCAGCAGCCAGGGACAGGGGGGGTCGGAGCAGTACTTC. This translates into CASSQGQGGSEQYF. The chain uses TRBV4-1 and TRBJ2-7; the match to TRBD1 covers 11 bases. The CDR3 has 14 residues. V shed 3 bases and J 7 bases; nucleotides not matched to a gene: 5. The germline V gene encodes CDR1 MGHRA and CDR2 YSYEKL.

This chain links TRBV28 with TRBJ2-7; either TRBD1 or TRBD2 may supply D (7 bases each). Germline values: CDR1 MDHEN, CDR2 SYDVKM. Between the trimmed V and J ends, which lost 4 bases and 5 bases, there was a span of 18 bases. This CDR3 region has 15 residues. The CDR3 reads CASSSGGRVDHEQYF. CDR3 nucleotide sequence: TGTGCCAGCAGTTCAGGGGGGAGGGTTGACCACGAGCAGTACTTC.

The CDR3 loop reads CASTQGDKNEKLFF. The DNA of the CDR3 is TGTGCCAGCACCCAAGGGGACAAAAATGAAAAACTGTTTTTT. The chain is built from TRBV12-1 and TRBJ1-4; no DNA check was done on the table's D call, TRBD1. TRBV12-1 is recorded as a pseudogene. The CDR3 extends over 14 amino acids.

The chain uses TRBV19 and TRBJ1-5, with D unresolved. V was clipped by 1 base and J by 9 bases, with 7 bases between them. Germline CDR1 is LNHDA and CDR2 is SQIVND (reference sequence). The CDR3 length is 12 residues. The CDR3 sequence: CASSIVPGPQHF. The CDR3 bases are TGTGCCAGTAGTATAGTCCCCGGGCCCCAGCATTTT.

This sequence joins TRBV7-8 and TRBJ2-7; D unclear. The CDR3 extends over 16 amino acids. V shed 2 bases and J shed 4 bases, with 18 bases lying between them. The V gene's germline CDR1 is SGHVS and CDR2 FQNEAQ. The CDR3 DNA reads TGTGCCAGCAGCTTATTAATAGGTGGGCCCAAGTACGAGCAGTACTTC. It codes for CASSLLIGGPKYEQYF.

This clone has just one count. V is TRBV5-5 and J is TRBJ1-6; 8 bases map to TRBD1. Germline lookup yields CDR1 SGHKS and CDR2 YYEKEE (reference sequence). CDR3 length: 14 amino acids. Losses at the gene ends were 2 bases for V and 8 bases for J; bases not matched to a gene: 3. CDR3 DNA: TGTGCCAGCAGCTTTCAGGGGGCATATTCACCCCTCCACTTT. This translates into CASSFQGAYSPLHF.